This TCR beta chain was recovered during a study of cytomegalovirus exposure and HLA in healthy donors. General study results and limits: A few chains tied to CMV proved CMV antigen-specific in vitro. A later analysis reported that several of the most significant clusters appeared to be linked to common viral pathogens, among them Epstein-Barr virus. TCR beta chains associated with HLA were, in a later analysis, more clonally expanded than equally common others.

In regard to this clone: Its matching antigen is unknown.

60 Vbeta and 13 Jbeta primers were used in PCR. Using immunoSEQ multiplex PCR, the repertoire was profiled, and TCRdb retains in-frame clones only, with some absent. This sample contains 200,000 or so clones. Sequencing used PBMCs. The TCR originated in a boy aged 5 to 17 in good health and CMV-seronegative.

This CDR3 is CASSLGARLQPQHF. The DNA of the CDR3 is TGTGCCAGCAGTTTGGGTGCTAGGTTGCAGCCCCAGCATTTT. The rearrangement joins TRBV27 to TRBJ1-5; D call uncertain. CDR3 length equals 14 residues. The germline gives CDR1 MNHEY, CDR2 SMNVEV (reference sequence). Trimming shortened V by 3 bases and J by 7 bases, and 13 bases separated the two germline ends.